Listed below are T cell receptor beta chains from one sample, sequenced in a study of beta chain features in type 1 diabetes. TCRdb keeps only in-frame clones here, not all; method: immunoSEQ multiplex PCR. The table has 65,000 to 85,000 clones, around 49% seen once. Material for sequencing was central memory CD4+ T cells from blood. The receptors originated from a man aged 25 to 45 with type 1 diabetes. Each CDR3 is given without its conserved first and last residue. A clone size is listed for some rows: how often the clone was seen (once, few, many), or a class if it is expanded.

CDR3: ASSYEDRVRGEQF; size: few; length: 13; V: TRBV6-5; J: TRBJ2-1
CDR3: ASSLGAVPQGTQY; size: -; length: 13; V: TRBV7-9; J: TRBJ2-5
CDR3: ASRSTSGSPNEQF; size: -; length: 13; V: TRBV28; J: TRBJ2-1
CDR3: ASSLGDRVAGYT; size: few; length: 12; V: TRBV7-6; J: TRBJ1-2
CDR3: ASRTGGDTEAF; size: few; length: 11; V: TRBV6-1; J: TRBJ1-1
CDR3: ASSESEDYGYT; size: -; length: 11; V: TRBV2; J: TRBJ1-2
CDR3: ASSLEASGYNEQF; size: few; length: 13; V: TRBV7-2; J: TRBJ2-1
CDR3: ASSFFKGNNQPQH; size: -; length: 13; V: TRBV28; J: TRBJ1-5
CDR3: ASSLQGNQNEQY; size: -; length: 12; V: TRBV18; J: TRBJ2-7
CDR3: ASSLQGDRDEKLF; size: once; length: 13; V: TRBV5-1; J: TRBJ1-4
CDR3: ASSLAGTGKFMNTEAF; size: -; length: 16; V: TRBV7-9; J: TRBJ1-1
CDR3: ASRDPGQVAYEQY; size: once; length: 13; V: TRBV6-1; J: TRBJ2-7
CDR3: ASSPQGSAGALYEQY; size: -; length: 15; V: TRBV18; J: TRBJ2-7
CDR3: ASSERRDSAYGYT; size: few; length: 13; V: TRBV2; J: TRBJ1-2
CDR3: ASSTGQGTGYT; size: few; length: 11; V: TRBV5-1; J: TRBJ1-2
CDR3: ASSLTTGSSRKQF; size: -; length: 13; V: TRBV7-6; J: TRBJ2-1
CDR3: ASSTGQEQY; size: few; length: 9; V: TRBV5-1; J: TRBJ2-7
CDR3: AGSRGGTGDTQY; size: -; length: 12; V: TRBV5-4; J: TRBJ2-3
CDR3: ASSLQGASTEAF; size: few; length: 12; V: TRBV28; J: TRBJ1-1
CDR3: ASSGPDRNQPQH; size: -; length: 12; V: TRBV9; J: TRBJ1-5
CDR3: ASSPRTSGGTNTGELF; size: -; length: 16; V: TRBV4-1; J: TRBJ2-2
CDR3: ASSQATDGLGTDTQY; size: -; length: 15; V: TRBV4-1; J: TRBJ2-3
CDR3: ASSIAEYNEQF; size: -; length: 11; V: TRBV19; J: TRBJ2-1
CDR3: ASSLDRNTEAF; size: few; length: 11; V: TRBV5-4; J: TRBJ1-1
CDR3: ASSELRGQDF; size: -; length: 10; V: TRBV2; J: TRBJ1-1
CDR3: ASRKTGGTEAF; size: -; length: 11; V: TRBV6-4; J: TRBJ1-1
CDR3: ASSYSAGFWGELF; size: -; length: 13; V: TRBV6-6; J: TRBJ2-2
CDR3: ASRLTGSLNEQF; size: few; length: 12; V: TRBV10-2; J: TRBJ2-1
CDR3: ASSLGRQETQY; size: -; length: 11; V: TRBV7-7; J: TRBJ2-5
CDR3: ASSPGTSGGDPDTQY; size: few; length: 15; V: TRBV4-2; J: TRBJ2-3
CDR3: AWSVRGQGAGGELF; size: few; length: 14; V: TRBV30; J: TRBJ2-2
CDR3: ASSVGHQETQY; size: few; length: 11; V: TRBV18; J: TRBJ2-5
CDR3: ASSLDDRGSGNTIY; size: -; length: 14; V: TRBV7-8; J: TRBJ1-3
CDR3: ASSARDSTYEQY; size: few; length: 12; V: TRBV9; J: TRBJ2-7
CDR3: ATSSRQSHGYT; size: -; length: 11; V: TRBV15; J: TRBJ1-2
CDR3: ASSPGQGAAYEQY; size: -; length: 13; V: TRBV4-1; J: TRBJ2-7
CDR3: ASSQPDRRATNEKLF; size: -; length: 15; V: TRBV4-1; J: TRBJ1-4
CDR3: ASSLLGQLSYNEQF; size: few; length: 14; V: TRBV7-8; J: TRBJ2-1
CDR3: AISGATNEKLF; size: few; length: 11; V: TRBV10-3; J: TRBJ1-4
CDR3: ASSPYRGGNYGYT; size: once; length: 13; V: TRBV7-2; J: TRBJ1-2
CDR3: ASRRTGYGTDTQY; size: -; length: 13; V: TRBV2; J: TRBJ2-3
CDR3: AISEGSQGRGQPQH; size: few; length: 14; V: TRBV10-3; J: TRBJ1-5
CDR3: ASSQAGTPYNEQF; size: -; length: 13; V: TRBV7-9; J: TRBJ2-1
CDR3: ASSFHGSHPSETISYNEQF; size: -; length: 19; V: TRBV27; J: TRBJ2-1
CDR3: ASSEVGSGGRDTQY; size: -; length: 14; V: TRBV2; J: TRBJ2-3
CDR3: SGLKRGGQNTGELF; size: few; length: 14; V: TRBV29-1; J: TRBJ2-2
CDR3: AWNSQGLNYGYT; size: few; length: 12; V: TRBV30; J: TRBJ1-2
CDR3: ASSPPPGSGEGKTQY; size: -; length: 15; V: TRBV5-4; J: TRBJ2-5
CDR3: ASSFKGDGYT; size: -; length: 10; V: TRBV5-1; J: TRBJ1-2
CDR3: ASSPSGTGWSYEQY; size: -; length: 14; V: TRBV27; J: TRBJ2-7